This T cell receptor (beta chain) was sequenced for a study of response to subunit inactivated influenza vaccine. Using its own MiXCR run on the RT-PCR reads, TCRdb lists one record per CDR3 protein. This table has about 650,000 distinct CDR3 sequences, 15% to 19% appearing once. The CDR3 contains 16 residues. The germline V gene encodes CDR1 SGHVS and CDR2 FQNEAQ. Note on this clonotype: The junction differs from germline at one of its ends, possibly a read error.

Sequences were derived from PBMCs from blood, sampled roughly 12 days after vaccination. This sequence originates from a man aged 50 or older who received an inactivated influenza vaccine. The chain couples TRBV7-8 to TRBJ2-3, with D perhaps matching TRBD1 (6 bases). CDR3 sequence: CTSSLGQGISTDTQYF. The CDR3 region has the DNA TGTACCAGCAGCTTAGGGCAGGGGATTAGCACAGATACGCAGTATTTT.